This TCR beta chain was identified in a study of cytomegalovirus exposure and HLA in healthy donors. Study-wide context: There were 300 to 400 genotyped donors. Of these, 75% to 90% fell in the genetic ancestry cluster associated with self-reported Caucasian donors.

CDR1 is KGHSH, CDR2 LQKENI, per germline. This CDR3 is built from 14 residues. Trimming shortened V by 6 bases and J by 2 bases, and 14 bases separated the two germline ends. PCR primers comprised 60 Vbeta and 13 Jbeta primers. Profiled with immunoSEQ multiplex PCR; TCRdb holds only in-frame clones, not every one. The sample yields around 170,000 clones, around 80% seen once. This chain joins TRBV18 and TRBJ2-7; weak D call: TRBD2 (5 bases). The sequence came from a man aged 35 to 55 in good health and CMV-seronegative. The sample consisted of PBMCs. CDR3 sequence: CASSTTRETYEQYF. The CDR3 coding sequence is TGTGCCAGCTCCACTACTAGAGAGACCTACGAGCAGTACTTC.